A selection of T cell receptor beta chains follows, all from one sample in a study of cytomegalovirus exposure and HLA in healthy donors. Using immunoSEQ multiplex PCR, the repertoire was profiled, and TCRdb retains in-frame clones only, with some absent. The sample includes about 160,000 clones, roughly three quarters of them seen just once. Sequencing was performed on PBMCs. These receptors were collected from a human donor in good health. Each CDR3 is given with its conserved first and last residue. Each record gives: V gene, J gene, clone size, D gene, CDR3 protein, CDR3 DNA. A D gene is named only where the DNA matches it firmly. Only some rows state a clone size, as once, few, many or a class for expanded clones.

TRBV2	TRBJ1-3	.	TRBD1	CASRDDRGPGNTIYF	TGTGCCAGCAGGGACGACAGGGGGCCTGGAAACACCATATATTTT
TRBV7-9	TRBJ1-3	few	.	CASRSNRDISSGNTIYF	TGTGCCAGCAGATCCAACCGGGACATAAGCTCTGGAAACACCATATATTTT
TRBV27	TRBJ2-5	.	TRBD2	CASSLRGLAGRETQYF	TGTGCCAGCAGTTTGAGGGGACTAGCGGGGAGGGAGACCCAGTACTTC
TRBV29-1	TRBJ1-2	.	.	CSVGGPNYGYTF	TGCAGCGTTGGTGGCCCTAACTATGGCTACACCTTC
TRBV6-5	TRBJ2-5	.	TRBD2	CASSYGGEGIQETQYF	TGTGCCAGCAGTTATGGGGGGGAAGGGATCCAAGAGACCCAGTACTTC
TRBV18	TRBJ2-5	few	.	CASSPAGETQYF	TGTGCCAGCTCACCGGCTGGAGAGACCCAGTACTTC
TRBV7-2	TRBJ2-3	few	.	CASSLGVDTDTQYF	TGTGCCAGCAGCTTAGGTGTAGACACAGATACGCAGTATTTT
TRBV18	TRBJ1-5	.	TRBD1	CASSPGQGSGRDQPQHF	TGTGCCAGCTCACCCGGACAGGGTAGTGGGCGCGATCAGCCCCAGCATTTT
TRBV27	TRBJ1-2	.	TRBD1	CASSFAGGSGYTF	TGTGCCAGCAGTTTTGCAGGGGGTAGCGGCTACACCTTC
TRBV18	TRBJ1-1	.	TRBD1	CASSPGQGRWTEAFF	TGTGCCAGCTCACCGGGACAGGGGAGGTGGACTGAAGCTTTCTTT